These 20 T cell receptor beta chains share one sample of origin, sequenced in a study of CD8 T cells in Susac syndrome. With random hexamers, roughly 0.5 to 1 ug RNA was reverse transcribed. TCRdb analysed the immunoSEQ multiplex PCR reads with MiXCR anew, one entry per CDR3 protein. The repertoire holds hundreds of thousands of distinct CDR3 sequences, with about 93% as singletons. The sequenced sample was CD8+ T cells from PBMCs. The receptors were gathered from a human donor with multiple sclerosis.

This chain joins TRBV30 and TRBJ1-1, with a possible D match to TRBD1 (6 bases). V was trimmed by 2 bases and J by 0 bases, leaving 10 bases between them. Germline-derived CDR1 and CDR2 are GTSNPN and SVGIG (reference sequence). The CDR3 is made up of 14 amino acids. CDR3 residues: CAWSLGQMNTEAFF. CDR3 nucleotide sequence: TGTGCCTGGAGTCTCGGACAGATGAACACTGAAGCTTTCTTT.

The CDR3 reads CATSEWDRGSDEQYF. The DNA of the CDR3 is TGTGCCACCAGCGAGTGGGACAGGGGGTCGGACGAGCAGTACTTC. The genes are TRBV15 and TRBJ2-7, with TRBD1 identical over 11 bases. Trimming took 5 bases from V and 5 from J; bases not matched to a gene: 8. Germline lookup yields CDR1 LNHNV and CDR2 YYDKDF (reference sequence). The length of the CDR3 is 15 residues.

This clonotype appeared a single time. The V gene is TRBV19, the J gene TRBJ2-1; 8 bases match TRBD2. In germline, CDR1 is LNHDA, CDR2 SQIVND (reference sequence). The CDR3 is 15 amino acids. Losses at the gene ends were 3 bases for V and 6 bases for J; bases not matched to a gene: 7. The CDR3: CASSISSGIGNEQFF. CDR3 sequence (DNA): TGTGCCAGTAGTATCAGTAGCGGGATCGGCAATGAGCAGTTCTTC.

The J gene is TRBJ1-2, the V gene TRBV13; possible D gene TRBD1, 6 bases. The V end lost 7 bases, the J end lost 2 bases, and 14 bases lay between the germline ends. The CDR3 contains 14 residues. CDR1 is PRHDT, CDR2 FYEKMQ, per germline (reference sequence). This chain's CDR3 is CASTAGQGNYGYTF. CDR3 in DNA: TGTGCCAGCACCGCTGGGCAGGGGAACTATGGCTACACCTTC. The whole variable domain, remainder taken from reference TRBV13 and TRBJ1-2, is AAGVIQSPRHLIKEKRETATLKCYPIPRHDTVYWYQQGPGQDPQFLISFYEKMQSDKGSIPDRFSAQQFSDYHSELNMSSLELGDSALYFCASTAGQGNYGYTFGSGTRLTVV.

J is TRBJ1-5 and V is TRBV23-1; D gene ambiguous. TRBV23-1 belongs to the ORF category, with a function that is uncertain. The CDR3 has 19 residues. Trimming stripped 3 bases from V and 2 bases from J, with 23 bases between. The CDR3 is CASSHLRPSRSGCNQPQHF. Here the CDR3 DNA reads TGCGCCAGCAGTCACCTCCGGCCCAGCCGCAGTGGGTGCAATCAGCCCCAGCATTTT.

V is TRBV5-1 and J is TRBJ2-3; 9 nucleotides agree with TRBD2. Looked up from germline, CDR1 is SGHRS and CDR2 is YFSETQ. The V and J ends lost 4 bases and 0 bases, in that order; junction bases with no gene match: 9. CDR3 size: 17 residues. CDR3 coding DNA: TGCGCCAGCAGCCCGGCGACTAGCGGACCTAGCACAGATACGCAGTATTTT. This codes for CASSPATSGPSTDTQYF.

J is TRBJ1-5 and V is TRBV19; the D gene is possibly TRBD1 (6 bases). Trimming removed 5 bases from V and 0 bases from J, with 11 bases in between. Germline assignment: CDR1 LNHDA and CDR2 SQIVND (reference sequence). This CDR3 spans 15 amino acids. The CDR3 sequence is CASSSTGYSNQPQHF. CDR3 nucleotide sequence: TGTGCCAGTAGTTCTACAGGGTATAGCAATCAGCCCCAGCATTTT.

The V call is TRBV12-1, the J call TRBJ2-1; TRBD2 is the table's D call, not checked against the DNA. TRBV12-1 is a pseudogene locus. The CDR3 runs to 16 residues. CDR3 protein: CASSSRLAGMDNEQFF. CDR3 bases: TGTGCCAGCAGCTCCCGACTAGCGGGAATGGACAATGAGCAGTTCTTC.

The chain employs TRBV20-1 and TRBJ2-7; unclear D gene. V was shortened by 0 bases and J by 3 bases, with 9 bases between the two germline ends. The germline V gene encodes CDR1 DFQATT and CDR2 SNEGSKA (reference sequence). The CDR3 length is 13 residues. CDR3 in DNA: TGCAGTGCTAGAGATTTGGCTGGCTACGAGCAGTACTTC. It specifies CSARDLAGYEQYF.

This chain connects TRBV5-1 to TRBJ1-1, with D possibly matching TRBD1 (5 bases). CDR1 and CDR2 (germline): SGHRS, YFSETQ. Trimming cost V 1 base and J 6 bases, with 13 bases left between them. This CDR3 spans 14 amino acids. As DNA, the CDR3 is TGCGCCAGCAGCTTGACATCAGGGATCCCTGAAGCTTTCTTT. As protein: CASSLTSGIPEAFF.

This clonotype was observed a few times. The rearrangement links TRBV29-1 to TRBJ2-2, with 8 nucleotides matching TRBD2. Germline lookup yields CDR1 SQVTM and CDR2 ANQGSEA. The ends lost 6 bases at V and 4 bases at J; junction bases unmatched: 10. The CDR3 has 15 amino acids. The CDR3, as DNA: TGCAGCGTCTCTCAGCGGGAGCTCCGCACCGGGGAGCTGTTTTTT. It yields the protein CSVSQRELRTGELFF.

The chain joins TRBV13 to TRBJ2-1, with a possible D match to TRBD2 (5 bases). Germline CDR1 PRHDT, CDR2 FYEKMQ (reference sequence). The length of the CDR3 is 13 residues. The V end lost 3 bases, the J end lost 8 bases, and 11 bases lay between the germline ends. This CDR3 is CASSFSSWYEQFF. The CDR3 nucleotides are TGTGCCAGCAGCTTTTCTAGCTGGTATGAGCAGTTCTTC.

V usage is TRBV4-1 and J usage is TRBJ2-2; 9 bases are shared with TRBD2. Trimming took 4 bases from V and 9 from J; bases not matched to a gene: 9. Germline V gene sequence: CDR1 MGHRA, CDR2 YSYEKL. This CDR3 region has 15 residues. This CDR3 is CASSLTQGTSRELFF. For the CDR3, the DNA is TGCGCCAGCAGCCTTACCCAAGGGACTAGCCGGGAGCTGTTTTTT.

The chain has TRBV5-6 and TRBJ1-2; no definite D call. V was pared by 0 bases and J by 4 bases, with 7 bases between. The CDR3 is 13 residues long. Germline CDR1 and CDR2: SGHDT and YYEEEE. CDR3 in amino acids: CASSLVGTYGYTF. The CDR3 DNA reads TGTGCCAGCAGCTTGGTCGGAACCTATGGCTACACCTTC. The variable domain in full, completed from reference TRBV5-6 and TRBJ1-2, reads DAGVTQSPTHLIKTRGQQVTLRCSPKSGHDTVSWYQQALGQGPQFIFQYYEEEERQRGNFPDRFSGHQFPNYSSELNVNALLLGDSALYLCASSLVGTYGYTFGSGTRLTVV.

The chain couples TRBV7-9 to TRBJ2-3; D might be TRBD2 (6 bases). V was cut by 8 bases and J by 2 bases, with 17 bases left in between. The CDR3 is made up of 15 amino acids. From germline, CDR1 is SEHNR and CDR2 FQNEAQ (reference sequence). DNA of the CDR3: TGTGCCAGCGGAACCCCGGGACTTCACACAGATACGCAGTATTTT. It is translated as CASGTPGLHTDTQYF.

J is TRBJ1-1 and V is TRBV27, with D possibly matching TRBD1 (6 bases). The V end was cut by 2 bases, the J end by 0 bases, with 10 bases between. Per germline, CDR1 MNHEY and CDR2 SMNVEV (reference sequence). CDR3 length: 15 residues. CDR3 DNA: TGTGCCAGCAGTTTAGCAGGGGACATGAACACTGAAGCTTTCTTT. It is translated as CASSLAGDMNTEAFF.

The V and J genes are TRBV6-6 and TRBJ1-6, with D possibly matching TRBD1 (5 bases). V dropped 6 bases and J dropped 9 bases, with 12 bases sitting between them. The CDR3 totals 13 residues. The V gene's germline CDR1 is MNHNY and CDR2 SVGAGI (reference sequence). The CDR3: CASRDSLTSPLHF. CDR3 DNA: TGTGCCAGCAGAGACAGCTTAACTTCACCCCTCCACTTT.

J is TRBJ2-7 and V is TRBV13; no firm D call. Trimming pared 1 base from V and 12 bases from J, leaving 16 bases between. CDR3 length: 13 residues. CDR1 is PRHDT and CDR2 is FYEKMQ in the germline V gene (reference sequence). This CDR3 reads CASSLVSARARYF. Here the CDR3 DNA reads TGTGCCAGCAGCTTAGTTTCGGCCCGGGCGCGGTACTTC.

This chain joins TRBV6-6 and TRBJ2-7; 9 bases are a match to TRBD2. V shed 6 bases and J 3 bases; nucleotides not matched to a gene: 12. The CDR3 has 16 residues. Germline CDR1 reads MNHNY; CDR2 reads SVGAGI (reference sequence). CDR3 sequence reads: CASSPGGLAGNYEQYF. The DNA of the CDR3 is TGTGCCAGCAGCCCGGGCGGGCTAGCGGGGAACTACGAGCAGTACTTC.

The V gene is TRBV29-1, the J gene TRBJ2-1; weak D call: TRBD2 (6 bases). Between the trimmed V and J ends, which lost 7 bases and 1 base, there was a span of 11 bases. The CDR3 totals 13 residues. Germline V gene lookup returns CDR1 SQVTM and CDR2 ANQGSEA. The CDR3 DNA sequence: TGCAGCGGGGAGGAGTTATCCTACAATGAGCAGTTCTTC. Translation: CSGEELSYNEQFF.